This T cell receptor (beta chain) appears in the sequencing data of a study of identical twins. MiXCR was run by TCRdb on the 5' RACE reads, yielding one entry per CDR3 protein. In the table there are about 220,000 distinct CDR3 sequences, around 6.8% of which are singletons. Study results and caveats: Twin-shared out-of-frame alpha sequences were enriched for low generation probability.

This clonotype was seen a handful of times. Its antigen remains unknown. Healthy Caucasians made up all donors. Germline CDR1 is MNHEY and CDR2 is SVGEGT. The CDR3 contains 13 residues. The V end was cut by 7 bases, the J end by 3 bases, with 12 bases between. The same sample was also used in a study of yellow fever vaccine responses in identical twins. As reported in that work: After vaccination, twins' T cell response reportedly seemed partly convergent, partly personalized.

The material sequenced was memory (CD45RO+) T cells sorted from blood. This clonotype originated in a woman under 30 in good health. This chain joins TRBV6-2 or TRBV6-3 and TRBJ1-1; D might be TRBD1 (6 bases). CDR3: CASTGARDTEAFF. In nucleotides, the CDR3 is TGTGCCAGCACAGGGGCGCGGGACACTGAAGCTTTCTTT.